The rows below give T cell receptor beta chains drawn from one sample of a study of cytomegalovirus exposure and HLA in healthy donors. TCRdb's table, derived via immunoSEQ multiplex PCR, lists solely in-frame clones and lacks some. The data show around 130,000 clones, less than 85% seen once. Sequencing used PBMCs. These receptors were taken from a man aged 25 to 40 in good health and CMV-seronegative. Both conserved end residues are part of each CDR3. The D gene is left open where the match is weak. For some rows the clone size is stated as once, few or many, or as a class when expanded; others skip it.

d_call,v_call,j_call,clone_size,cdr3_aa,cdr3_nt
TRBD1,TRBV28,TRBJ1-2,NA,CASSSGQIDGYTF,TGTGCCAGCAGTTCGGGACAGATTGATGGCTACACCTTC
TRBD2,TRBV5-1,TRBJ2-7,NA,CASSPPSGPYEQYF,TGCGCCAGCAGCCCTCCTAGCGGGCCGTACGAGCAGTACTTC
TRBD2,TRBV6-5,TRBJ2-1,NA,CASSYTGLGGSNEQFF,TGTGCCAGCAGTTACACGGGACTAGGGGGATCAAATGAGCAGTTCTTC
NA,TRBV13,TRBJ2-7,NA,CASSLAGISYEQYF,TGTGCCAGCAGCTTAGCCGGGATCTCCTACGAGCAGTACTTC
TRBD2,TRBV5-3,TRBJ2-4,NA,CARSQPGLAETIAKNIQYF,TGTGCCAGAAGCCAACCTGGACTAGCGGAGACGATAGCCAAAAACATTCAGTACTTC
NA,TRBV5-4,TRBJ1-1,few,CASSVGDFGTEAFF,TGTGCCAGCAGCGTAGGGGATTTTGGCACTGAAGCTTTCTTT
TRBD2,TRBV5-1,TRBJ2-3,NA,CASSLVSSGRFSTDTQYF,TGCGCCAGCAGCTTGGTTTCTAGCGGGAGGTTTAGCACAGATACGCAGTATTTT
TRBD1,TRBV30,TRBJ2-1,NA,CAWGTGGNEQFF,TGTGCCTGGGGGACAGGGGGAAATGAGCAGTTCTTC
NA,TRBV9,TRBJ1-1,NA,CASSAYQGGSTEAFF,TGTGCCAGCAGCGCCTACCAGGGAGGCAGCACTGAAGCTTTCTTT
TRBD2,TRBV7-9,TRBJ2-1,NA,CASSTLAGAGNEQFF,TGTGCCAGCAGCACCTTAGCGGGAGCTGGGAATGAGCAGTTCTTC
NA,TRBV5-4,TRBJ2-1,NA,CASKQTPNEQFF,TGTGCCAGCAAACAAACCCCCAATGAGCAGTTCTTC
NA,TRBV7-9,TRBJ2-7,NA,CASSHPDSGRYEQYF,TGTGCCAGCAGCCACCCAGATAGCGGCCGCTACGAGCAGTACTTC
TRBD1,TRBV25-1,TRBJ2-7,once,CASSEPGQVYEQYF,TGTGCCAGCAGTGAACCGGGACAGGTCTACGAGCAGTACTTC
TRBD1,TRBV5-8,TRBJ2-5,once,CASSLRQGGETQYF,TGTGCCAGCAGCTTGAGACAGGGTGGGGAGACCCAGTACTTC
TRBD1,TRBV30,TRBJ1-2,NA,CAWSPTGVGGYTF,TGTGCCTGGAGTCCTACAGGGGTTGGGGGCTACACCTTC
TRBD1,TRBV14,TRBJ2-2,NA,CASSPIQGANTGELFF,TGTGCCAGCAGCCCTATACAGGGGGCGAACACCGGGGAGCTGTTTTTT
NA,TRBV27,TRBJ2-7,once,CASSLSPPDNYEQYF,TGTGCCAGCAGTTTAAGTCCCCCGGACAACTACGAGCAGTACTTC
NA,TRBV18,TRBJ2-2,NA,CASSPPGAIGELFF,TGTGCCAGCTCACCACCGGGGGCCATCGGGGAGCTGTTTTTT
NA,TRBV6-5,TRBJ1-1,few,CASTSFGGTEAFF,TGTGCCAGCACCTCCTTCGGGGGCACTGAAGCTTTCTTT
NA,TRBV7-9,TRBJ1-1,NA,CASSQYSGTEAFF,TGTGCCAGCAGCCAATACTCCGGGACAGAAGCTTTCTTT
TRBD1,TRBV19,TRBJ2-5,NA,CASSITGALETQYF,TGTGCCAGTAGTATAACAGGGGCCCTAGAGACCCAGTACTTC
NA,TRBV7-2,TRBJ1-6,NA,CAIRRRNNSPLHF,TGTGCCATAAGACGGCGGAATAATTCACCCCTCCACTTT
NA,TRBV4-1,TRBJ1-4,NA,CASSQDPTGSNEKLFF,TGCGCCAGCAGCCAAGACCCGACAGGCTCTAATGAAAAACTGTTTTTT
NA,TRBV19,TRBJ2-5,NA,CASSSYGGEETQYF,TGTGCCAGTAGTAGCTACGGAGGGGAAGAGACCCAGTACTTC
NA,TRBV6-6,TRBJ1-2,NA,CASILTYSWGYTF,TGTGCCAGCATACTCACCTATTCTTGGGGCTACACCTTC
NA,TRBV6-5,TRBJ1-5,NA,CASRSGVGSNQPQHF,TGTGCCAGCAGATCAGGGGTAGGAAGCAATCAGCCCCAGCATTTT
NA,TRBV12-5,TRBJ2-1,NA,CASGDNSYNEQFF,TGTGCTAGTGGGGACAACTCCTACAATGAGCAGTTCTTC
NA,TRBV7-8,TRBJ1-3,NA,CASSLVVSGGNTIYF,TGTGCCAGCAGCTTAGTAGTCTCGGGTGGAAACACCATATATTTT
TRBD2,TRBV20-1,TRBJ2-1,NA,CSATKREEQFF,TGCAGTGCTACCAAGCGGGAAGAGCAGTTCTTC
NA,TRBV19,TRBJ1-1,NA,CASRTKQGWTEAFF,TGTGCCAGTAGGACTAAACAGGGATGGACTGAAGCTTTCTTT
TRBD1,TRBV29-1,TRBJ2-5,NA,CSVEGTGWQETQYF,TGCAGCGTTGAGGGGACAGGGTGGCAAGAGACCCAGTACTTC
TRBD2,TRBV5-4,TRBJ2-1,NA,CASSEMGGRSYNEQFF,TGTGCCAGCAGTGAGATGGGCGGGAGGTCCTACAATGAGCAGTTCTTC
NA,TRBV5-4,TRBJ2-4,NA,CASSLANAGGKNIQYF,TGTGCCAGCAGCTTGGCCAATGCCGGGGGCAAAAACATTCAGTACTTC
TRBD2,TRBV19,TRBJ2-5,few,CASSIGGGRWPEETQYF,TGTGCCAGTAGTATAGGGGGGGGACGGTGGCCGGAAGAGACCCAGTACTTC
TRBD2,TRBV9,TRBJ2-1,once,CASSVGAGVDHNEQFF,TGTGCCAGCAGCGTAGGAGCGGGAGTAGATCACAATGAGCAGTTCTTC
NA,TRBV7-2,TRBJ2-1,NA,CASSFISYNEQFF,TGTGCCAGCAGCTTTATTAGCTACAATGAGCAGTTCTTC
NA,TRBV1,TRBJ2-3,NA,CTSSQAWGGSGYPTTRDTQYF,TGCACCAGCAGCCAAGCCTGGGGGGGCAGCGGATACCCTACTACGAGAGATACGCAGTATTTT
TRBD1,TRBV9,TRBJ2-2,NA,CASSPPKGAGTGELFF,TGTGCCAGCAGCCCCCCCAAGGGGGCTGGCACCGGGGAGCTGTTTTTT
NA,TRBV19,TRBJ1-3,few,CASWNGDSGNTIYF,TGTGCCAGTTGGAACGGAGACTCTGGAAACACCATATATTTT
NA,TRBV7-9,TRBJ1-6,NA,CASSSATGTSNSPLHF,TGTGCCAGCAGCTCAGCTACCGGGACTAGTAATTCACCCCTCCACTTT
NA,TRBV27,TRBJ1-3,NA,CASSLYHGNTIYF,TGTGCCAGCAGTTTATATCATGGAAACACCATATATTTT
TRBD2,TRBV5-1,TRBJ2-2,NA,CASSFTSGRSTGELFF,TGCGCCAGCAGCTTTACTAGCGGGAGGAGCACCGGGGAGCTGTTTTTT
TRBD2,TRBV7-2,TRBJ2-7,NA,CASRTSANYEQYF,TGTGCCAGCAGAACTAGCGCAAACTACGAGCAGTACTTC
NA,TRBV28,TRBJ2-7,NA,CASRPGLSSYEQYF,TGTGCCAGCCGACCGGGACTGTCGTCCTACGAGCAGTACTTC
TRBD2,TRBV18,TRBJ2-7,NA,CASSSGLANYEQYF,TGTGCCAGCTCATCGGGACTAGCGAACTACGAGCAGTACTTC
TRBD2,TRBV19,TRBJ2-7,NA,CASSRVHSGRRDEQYF,TGTGCCAGTAGTCGGGTTCATAGCGGGAGGCGGGACGAGCAGTACTTC
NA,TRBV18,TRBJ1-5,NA,CASSPPGLWGGQPQHF,TGTGCCAGCTCACCACCTGGTCTCTGGGGGGGACAGCCCCAGCATTTT
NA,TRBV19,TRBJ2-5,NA,CASSIVGDRGRLAGEETQYF,TGTGCCAGTAGTATAGTAGGGGACAGGGGTCGTCTAGCGGGAGAAGAGACCCAGTACTTC
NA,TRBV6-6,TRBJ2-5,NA,CASSAQGGETQYF,TGTGCCAGCAGTGCCCAGGGGGGAGAGACCCAGTACTTC
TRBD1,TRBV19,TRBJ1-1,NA,CASSIVGGQGEAFF,TGTGCCAGTAGTATAGTGGGGGGACAGGGGGAAGCTTTCTTT
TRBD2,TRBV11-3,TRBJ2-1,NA,CASSPPEGLASNEQFF,TGTGCCAGCAGCCCTCCTGAGGGACTAGCCTCCAATGAGCAGTTCTTC
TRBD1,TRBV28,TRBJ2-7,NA,CASSLMGTGSYEQYF,TGTGCCAGCAGTTTAATGGGGACAGGGTCCTACGAGCAGTACTTC